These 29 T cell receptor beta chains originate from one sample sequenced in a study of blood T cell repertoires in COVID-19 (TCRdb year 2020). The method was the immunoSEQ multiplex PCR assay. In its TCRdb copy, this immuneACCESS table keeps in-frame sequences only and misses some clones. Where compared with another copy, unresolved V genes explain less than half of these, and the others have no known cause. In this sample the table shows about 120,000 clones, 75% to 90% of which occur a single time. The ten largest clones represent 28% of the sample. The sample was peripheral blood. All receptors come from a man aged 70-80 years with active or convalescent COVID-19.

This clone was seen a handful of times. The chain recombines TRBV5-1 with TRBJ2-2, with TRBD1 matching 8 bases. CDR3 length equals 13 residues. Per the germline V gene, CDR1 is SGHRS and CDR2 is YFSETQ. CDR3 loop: CADGTGDSGELFF. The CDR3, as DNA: TGCGCAGACGGGACAGGAGATTCCGGGGAGCTGTTTTTT. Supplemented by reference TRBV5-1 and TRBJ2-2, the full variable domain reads KAGVTQTPRYLIKTRGQQVTLSCSPISGHRSVSWYQQTPGQGLQFLFEYFSETQRNKGNFPGRFSGRQFSNSRSEMNVSTLELGDSALYLCADGTGDSGELFFGEGSRLTVL.

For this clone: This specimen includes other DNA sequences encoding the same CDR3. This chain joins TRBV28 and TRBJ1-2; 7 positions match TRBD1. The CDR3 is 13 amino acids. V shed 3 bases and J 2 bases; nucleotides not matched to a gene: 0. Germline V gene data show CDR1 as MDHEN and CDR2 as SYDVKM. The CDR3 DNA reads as TGTGCCAGCAGTTTGGGACAGAACTATGGCTACACCTTC. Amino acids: CASSLGQNYGYTF.

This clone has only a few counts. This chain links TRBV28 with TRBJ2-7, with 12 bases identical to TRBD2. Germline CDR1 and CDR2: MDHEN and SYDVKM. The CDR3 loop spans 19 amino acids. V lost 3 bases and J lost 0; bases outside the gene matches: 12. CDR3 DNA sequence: TGTGCCAGCAGTTTCCTATTGGGACTAGCGGGTCCCTCCTCCTACGAGCAGTACTTC. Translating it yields CASSFLLGLAGPSSYEQYF.

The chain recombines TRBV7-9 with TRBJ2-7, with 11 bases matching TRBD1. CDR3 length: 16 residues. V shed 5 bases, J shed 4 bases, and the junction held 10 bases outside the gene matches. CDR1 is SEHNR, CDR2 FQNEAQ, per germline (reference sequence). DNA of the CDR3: TGTGCCAGCAGCACCCGGACAGGGGGCAGTCTTTACGAGCAGTACTTC. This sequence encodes CASSTRTGGSLYEQYF.

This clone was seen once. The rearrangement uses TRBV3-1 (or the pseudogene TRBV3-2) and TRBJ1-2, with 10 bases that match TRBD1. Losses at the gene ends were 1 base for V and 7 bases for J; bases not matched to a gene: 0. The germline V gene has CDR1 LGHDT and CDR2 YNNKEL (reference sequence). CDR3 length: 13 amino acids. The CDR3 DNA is TGTGCCAGCAGCCAAGGGACAGGGGGTGGCTACACCTTC. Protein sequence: CASSQGTGGGYTF.

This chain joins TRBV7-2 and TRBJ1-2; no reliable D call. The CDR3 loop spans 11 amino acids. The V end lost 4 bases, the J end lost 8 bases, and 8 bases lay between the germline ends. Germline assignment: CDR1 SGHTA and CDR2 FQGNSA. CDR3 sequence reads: CASSSYGGYTF. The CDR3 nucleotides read TGTGCCAGCAGCTCCTACGGGGGCTACACCTTC.

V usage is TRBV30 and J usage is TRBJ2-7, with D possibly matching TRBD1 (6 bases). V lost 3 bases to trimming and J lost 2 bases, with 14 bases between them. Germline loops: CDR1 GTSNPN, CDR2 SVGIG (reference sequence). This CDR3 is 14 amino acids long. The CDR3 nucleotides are TGTGCCTGGAGGACGACAGGACCTCCCTACGAGCAGTACTTC. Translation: CAWRTTGPPYEQYF.

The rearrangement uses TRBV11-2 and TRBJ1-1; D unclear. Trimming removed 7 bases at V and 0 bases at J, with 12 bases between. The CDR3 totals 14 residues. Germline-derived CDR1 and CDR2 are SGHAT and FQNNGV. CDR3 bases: TGTGCCAGCATCCGGGGAGTATTGAACACTGAAGCTTTCTTT. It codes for CASIRGVLNTEAFF.

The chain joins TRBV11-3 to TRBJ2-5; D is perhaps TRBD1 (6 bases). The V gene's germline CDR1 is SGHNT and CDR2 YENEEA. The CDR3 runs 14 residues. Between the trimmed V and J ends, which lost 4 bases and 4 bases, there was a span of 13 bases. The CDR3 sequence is CASSSTGTAETQYF. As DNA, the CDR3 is TGTGCCAGCAGCTCTACAGGGACGGCAGAGACCCAGTACTTC.

The CDR3 loop reads CAIRGTESRYTF. In DNA, the CDR3 is TGTGCCATCAGGGGGACTGAGAGTAGGTACACCTTC. The chain has TRBV10-3 and TRBJ1-2, with D possibly being TRBD1 (5 bases). The V gene lost 6 bases and the J gene lost 11 bases, with 16 bases spanning the gap. Germline values: CDR1 ENHRY, CDR2 SYGVKD. This CDR3 comprises 12 residues.

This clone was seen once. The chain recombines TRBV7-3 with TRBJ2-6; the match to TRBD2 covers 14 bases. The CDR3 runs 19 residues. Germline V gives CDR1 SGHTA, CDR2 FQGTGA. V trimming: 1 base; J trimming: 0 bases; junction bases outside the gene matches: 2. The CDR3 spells CASSLRGLAGDSGANVLTF. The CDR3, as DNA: TGTGCCAGCAGCTTAAGGGGACTAGCGGGAGACTCTGGGGCCAACGTCCTGACTTTC. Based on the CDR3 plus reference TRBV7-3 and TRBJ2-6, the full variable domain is GAGVSQTPSNKVTEKGKYVELRCDPISGHTALYWYRQSLGQGPEFLIYFQGTGAADDSGLPNDRFFAVRPEGSVSTLKIQRTERGDSAVYLCASSLRGLAGDSGANVLTFGAGSRLTVL.

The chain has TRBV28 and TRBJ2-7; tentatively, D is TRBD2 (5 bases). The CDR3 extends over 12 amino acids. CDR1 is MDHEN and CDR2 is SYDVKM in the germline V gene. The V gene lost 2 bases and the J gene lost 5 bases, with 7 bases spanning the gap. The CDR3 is CASSLPGNEQYF. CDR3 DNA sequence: TGTGCCAGCAGTTTACCCGGGAACGAGCAGTACTTC.

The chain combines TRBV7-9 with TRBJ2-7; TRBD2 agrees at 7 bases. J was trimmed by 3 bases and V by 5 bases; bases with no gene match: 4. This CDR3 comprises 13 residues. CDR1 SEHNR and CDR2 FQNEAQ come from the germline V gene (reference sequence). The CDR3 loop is CASSPPGGYEQYF. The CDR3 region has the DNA TGTGCCAGCAGCCCCCCGGGGGGCTACGAGCAGTACTTC.

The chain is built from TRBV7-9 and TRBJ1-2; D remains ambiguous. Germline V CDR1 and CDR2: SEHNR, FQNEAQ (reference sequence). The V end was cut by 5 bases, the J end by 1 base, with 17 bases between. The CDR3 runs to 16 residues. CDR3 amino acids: CASSQLREARNYGYTF. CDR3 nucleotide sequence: TGTGCCAGCAGCCAACTCCGGGAGGCCCGTAACTATGGCTACACCTTC.

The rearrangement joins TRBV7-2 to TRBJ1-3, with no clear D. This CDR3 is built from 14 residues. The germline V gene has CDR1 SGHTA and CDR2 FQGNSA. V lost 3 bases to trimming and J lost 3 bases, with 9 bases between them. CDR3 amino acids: CASSLKGGGNTIYF. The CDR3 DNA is TGTGCCAGCAGCTTGAAGGGAGGTGGAAACACCATATATTTT.

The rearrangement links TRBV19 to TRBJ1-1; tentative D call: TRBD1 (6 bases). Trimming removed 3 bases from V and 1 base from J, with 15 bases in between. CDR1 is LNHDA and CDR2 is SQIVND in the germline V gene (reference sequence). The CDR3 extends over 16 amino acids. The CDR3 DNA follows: TGTGCCAGTAGTATGGGGCGAGGACAGCCGAACACTGAAGCTTTCTTT. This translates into CASSMGRGQPNTEAFF.

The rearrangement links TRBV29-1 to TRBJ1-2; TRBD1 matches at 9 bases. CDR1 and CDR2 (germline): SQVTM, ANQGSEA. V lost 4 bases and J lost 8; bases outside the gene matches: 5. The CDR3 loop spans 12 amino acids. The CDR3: CSVGTGGAGYTF. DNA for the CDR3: TGCAGCGTTGGTACAGGGGGCGCGGGCTACACCTTC.

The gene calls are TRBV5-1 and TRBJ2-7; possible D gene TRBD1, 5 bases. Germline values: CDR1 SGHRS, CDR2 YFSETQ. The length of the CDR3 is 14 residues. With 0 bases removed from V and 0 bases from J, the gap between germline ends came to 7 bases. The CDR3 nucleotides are TGCGCCAGCAGCTTGGGCGACAGCTCCTACGAGCAGTACTTC. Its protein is CASSLGDSSYEQYF. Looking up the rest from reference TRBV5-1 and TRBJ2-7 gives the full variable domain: KAGVTQTPRYLIKTRGQQVTLSCSPISGHRSVSWYQQTPGQGLQFLFEYFSETQRNKGNFPGRFSGRQFSNSRSEMNVSTLELGDSALYLCASSLGDSSYEQYFGPGTRLTVT.

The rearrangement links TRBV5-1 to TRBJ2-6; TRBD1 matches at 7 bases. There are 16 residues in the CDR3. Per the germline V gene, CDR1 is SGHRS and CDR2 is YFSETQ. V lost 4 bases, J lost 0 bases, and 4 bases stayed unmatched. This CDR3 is CASSLTGSSGANVLTF. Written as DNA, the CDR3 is TGCGCCAGCAGCCTGACAGGGAGCTCTGGGGCCAACGTCCTGACTTTC.

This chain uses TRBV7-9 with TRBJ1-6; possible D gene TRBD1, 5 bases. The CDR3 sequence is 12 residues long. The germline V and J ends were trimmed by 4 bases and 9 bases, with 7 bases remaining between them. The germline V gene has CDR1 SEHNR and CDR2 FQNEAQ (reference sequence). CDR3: CASSWGGSPLHF. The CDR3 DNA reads TGTGCCAGCAGCTGGGGGGGTTCACCCCTCCACTTT.

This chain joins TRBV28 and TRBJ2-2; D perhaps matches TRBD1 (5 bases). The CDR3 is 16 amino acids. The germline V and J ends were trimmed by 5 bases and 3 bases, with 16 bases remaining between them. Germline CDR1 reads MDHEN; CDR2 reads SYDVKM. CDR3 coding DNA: TGTGCCAGCAGTGCGAAGGGGCCAGGATACACCGGGGAGCTGTTTTTT. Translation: CASSAKGPGYTGELFF. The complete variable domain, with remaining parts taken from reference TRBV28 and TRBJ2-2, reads DVKVTQSSRYLVKRTGEKVFLECVQDMDHENMFWYRQDPGLGLRLIYFSYDVKMKEKGDIPEGYSVSREKKERFSLILESASTNQTSMYLCASSAKGPGYTGELFFGEGSRLTVL.

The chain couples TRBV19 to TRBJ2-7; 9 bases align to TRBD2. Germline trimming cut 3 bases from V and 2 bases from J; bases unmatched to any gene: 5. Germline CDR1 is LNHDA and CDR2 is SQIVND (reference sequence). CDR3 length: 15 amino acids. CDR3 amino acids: CASSIGAGGTYEQYF. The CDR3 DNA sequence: TGTGCCAGTAGTATTGGAGCGGGAGGCACCTACGAGCAGTACTTC.

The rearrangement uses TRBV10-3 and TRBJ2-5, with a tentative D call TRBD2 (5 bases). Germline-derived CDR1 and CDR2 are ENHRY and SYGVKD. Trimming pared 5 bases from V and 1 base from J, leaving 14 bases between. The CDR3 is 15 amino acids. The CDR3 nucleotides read TGTGCCATCAGTCTCAATGGGGAGAGCCAAGAGACCCAGTACTTC. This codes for CAISLNGESQETQYF.

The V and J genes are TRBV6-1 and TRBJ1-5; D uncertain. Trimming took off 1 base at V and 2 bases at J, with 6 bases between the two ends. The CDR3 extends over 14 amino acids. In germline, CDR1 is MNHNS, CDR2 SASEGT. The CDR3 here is CASSEVEGNQPQHF. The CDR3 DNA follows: TGTGCCAGCAGTGAAGTGGAGGGCAATCAGCCCCAGCATTTT.

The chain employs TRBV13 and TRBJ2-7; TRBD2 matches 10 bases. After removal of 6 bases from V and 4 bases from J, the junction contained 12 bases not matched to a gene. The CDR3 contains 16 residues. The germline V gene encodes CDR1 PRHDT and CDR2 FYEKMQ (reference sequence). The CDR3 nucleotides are TGTGCCAGCAGTACCACTCCACTAGCGGGACTTTACGAGCAGTACTTC. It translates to CASSTTPLAGLYEQYF. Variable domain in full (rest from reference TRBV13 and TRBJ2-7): AAGVIQSPRHLIKEKRETATLKCYPIPRHDTVYWYQQGPGQDPQFLISFYEKMQSDKGSIPDRFSAQQFSDYHSELNMSSLELGDSALYFCASSTTPLAGLYEQYFGPGTRLTVT.

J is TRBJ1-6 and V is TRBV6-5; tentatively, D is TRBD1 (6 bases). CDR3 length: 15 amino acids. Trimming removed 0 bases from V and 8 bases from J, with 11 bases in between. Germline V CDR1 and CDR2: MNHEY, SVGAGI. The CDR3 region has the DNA TGTGCCAGCAGTTACTCAATACAGGGCGATTCACCCCTCCACTTT. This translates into CASSYSIQGDSPLHF.

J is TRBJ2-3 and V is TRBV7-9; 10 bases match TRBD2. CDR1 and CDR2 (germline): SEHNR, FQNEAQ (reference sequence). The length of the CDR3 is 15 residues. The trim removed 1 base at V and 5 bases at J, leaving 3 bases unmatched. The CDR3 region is CASSLGAGGLDTQYF. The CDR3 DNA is TGTGCCAGCAGCTTAGGAGCGGGAGGGTTAGATACGCAGTATTTT.

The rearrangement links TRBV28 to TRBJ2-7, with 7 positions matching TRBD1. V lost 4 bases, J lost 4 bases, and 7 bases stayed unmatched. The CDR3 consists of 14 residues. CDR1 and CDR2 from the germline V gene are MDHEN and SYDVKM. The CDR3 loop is CASSYTGVGYEQYF. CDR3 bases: TGTGCCAGCAGTTATACAGGGGTGGGTTACGAGCAGTACTTC.

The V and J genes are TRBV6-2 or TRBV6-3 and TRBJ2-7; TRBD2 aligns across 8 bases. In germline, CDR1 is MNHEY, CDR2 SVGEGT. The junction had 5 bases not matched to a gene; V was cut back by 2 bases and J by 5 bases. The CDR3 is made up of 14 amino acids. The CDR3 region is CASSYAGLVHEQYF. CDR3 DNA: TGTGCCAGCAGTTACGCGGGACTAGTCCACGAGCAGTACTTC.